The 27 T cell receptor beta chains below come from one sample, sequenced in a study of identical twins. TCRdb processed the 5' RACE reads anew with MiXCR; each CDR3 protein has one entry. The sample lists approximately 600,000 distinct CDR3 sequences; under 8.5% were seen once. The same sample was also studied in work on yellow fever vaccine responses in identical twins.

Source material: PBMCs. The source of these receptors is a woman aged 18 to 35 in good health.

This clonotype was observed at least ten times. J is TRBJ2-7 and V is TRBV29-1; tentatively, D is TRBD1 (5 bases). Trimming cost V 3 bases and J 0 bases, with 18 bases left between them. CDR1 and CDR2 (germline): SQVTM, ANQGSEA. This CDR3 is 16 amino acids long. The CDR3 DNA follows: TGCAGCGTTGATAATTGGACAAACTCATTCTCCTACGAGCAGTACTTC. Its protein product is CSVDNWTNSFSYEQYF.

This clonotype turned up a few times. The chain joins TRBV2 to TRBJ1-2; 9 bases map to TRBD1. This CDR3 has 18 residues. The germline V gene encodes CDR1 SNHLY and CDR2 FYNNEI. V gave up 2 bases and J gave up 3 bases; unmatched junction bases: 13. Written as DNA, the CDR3 is TGTGCCAGCAGTGAATGGGGATGGAGGGGACAGGGATACTATGGCTACACCTTC. Its protein is CASSEWGWRGQGYYGYTF.

This clonotype was recorded at least ten times. This sequence joins TRBV7-8 and TRBJ2-5; 9 bases map to TRBD2. The CDR3 totals 17 residues. V dropped 1 base and J dropped 4; count of bases not matched to a gene: 10. The germline V gene encodes CDR1 SGHVS and CDR2 FQNEAQ. DNA for the CDR3: TGTGCCAGCAGCTTAGTTAATCGGCGGGGGGGCATAGAGACCCAGTACTTC. This codes for CASSLVNRRGGIETQYF.

The chain carries TRBV5-1 and TRBJ2-1, with 7 bases that match TRBD1. Germline loops: CDR1 SGHRS, CDR2 YFSETQ. This CDR3 spans 14 amino acids. J lost 4 bases, V lost 4 bases, and 5 bases had no gene match. The CDR3 region is CASSTGQTYNEQFF. In DNA, the CDR3 is TGCGCCAGCAGCACGGGACAGACTTACAATGAGCAGTTCTTC. Full variable domain (rest looked up from reference TRBV5-1 and TRBJ2-1): KAGVTQTPRYLIKTRGQQVTLSCSPISGHRSVSWYQQTPGQGLQFLFEYFSETQRNKGNFPGRFSGRQFSNSRSEMNVSTLELGDSALYLCASSTGQTYNEQFFGPGTRLTVL.

This clonotype was found many times. CDR3 protein: CASRPNRGNTGELFF. The CDR3 region has the DNA TGTGCCAGCAGACCCAACAGGGGGAACACCGGGGAGCTGTTTTTT. The V gene is TRBV12-3 or TRBV12-4, the J gene TRBJ2-2; 7 bases agree with TRBD1. This CDR3 region has 15 residues. V lost 6 bases, J lost 1 base, and 5 bases stayed unmatched.

This clonotype was seen many times. CDR3 nucleotides: TGCGCCAGCAGCTTGGAATACGGGACTAGCACAGATACGCAGTATTTT. As protein: CASSLEYGTSTDTQYF. The V gene is TRBV5-1, the J gene TRBJ2-3; a possible D gene is TRBD2 (6 bases). The CDR3 length is 16 residues. CDR1 is SGHRS and CDR2 is YFSETQ in the germline V gene. V lost 0 bases and J lost 0, with 11 bases in between.

V is TRBV3-1 and J is TRBJ1-1; maybe TRBD1 (6 bases). Germline lookup yields CDR1 LGHDT and CDR2 YNNKEL (reference sequence). The CDR3 length is 15 residues. Trimming stripped 11 bases from V and 0 bases from J, with 19 bases between. The CDR3 sequence is CASCPWTDLNTEAFF. The CDR3 DNA is TGTGCCTCCTGCCCCTGGACAGATTTGAACACTGAAGCTTTCTTT.

This clonotype was detected many times. This chain uses TRBV12-3 or TRBV12-4 with TRBJ2-7; 11 bases are shared with TRBD2. This CDR3 has 14 amino acids. V gave up 6 bases and J gave up 4 bases; unmatched junction bases: 5. The CDR3 sequence: CASSPTSGSYEQYF. CDR3 DNA: TGTGCCAGCAGCCCTACTAGCGGGAGTTACGAGCAGTACTTC.

This clonotype was observed a handful of times. The gene calls are TRBV6-1 and TRBJ1-2; D is unclear. The CDR3 is 14 amino acids. Germline loops: CDR1 MNHNS, CDR2 SASEGT. V lost 4 bases, J lost 3 bases, and 12 bases lay in between. This CDR3 is CASSGAIGDYGYTF. The CDR3 bases are TGTGCCAGCAGTGGTGCTATCGGAGACTATGGCTACACCTTC.

The V gene is TRBV5-1, the J gene TRBJ2-1; D could derive from TRBD1 or TRBD2 (5 bases each). The V and J ends lost 2 bases and 7 bases respectively, with 13 bases between them. Germline lookup yields CDR1 SGHRS and CDR2 YFSETQ. The CDR3 consists of 14 residues. CDR3 loop: CASSLPGSKNEQFF. In DNA form, the CDR3 reads TGCGCCAGCAGCTTACCAGGGAGCAAAAATGAGCAGTTCTTC.

This clonotype showed up just a few times. J is TRBJ1-6 and V is TRBV29-1; TRBD1 might be the D (5 bases). This CDR3 region has 12 residues. Deletions cut 6 bases from V and 14 bases from J, with 17 bases between. Germline lookup yields CDR1 SQVTM and CDR2 ANQGSEA. The CDR3 sequence: CSVSWLGGALHF. The DNA of the CDR3 is TGCAGCGTATCCTGGCTGGGGGGAGCCCTCCACTTT.

J is TRBJ2-3 and V is TRBV29-1; no reliable D call. The germline V gene has CDR1 SQVTM and CDR2 ANQGSEA. The V and J ends lost 1 base and 2 bases respectively, with 4 bases between them. The CDR3 has 12 amino acids. The CDR3 nucleotides are TGCAGCGTTGAAGTGTTCACAGATACGCAGTATTTT. It is translated as CSVEVFTDTQYF.

This clonotype was seen ten or more times. This chain uses TRBV6-1 with TRBJ2-3, with 9 bases fitting TRBD2. Germline V CDR1 and CDR2: MNHNS, SASEGT. The CDR3 totals 16 residues. With V trimmed by 5 bases and J by 4 bases, 10 bases remained unmatched. The CDR3, as DNA: TGTGCCAGCAGTCCCCTTGGCGGGGGGGCATCAGATACGCAGTATTTT. As protein: CASSPLGGGASDTQYF.

The CDR3 coding sequence is TGCAGTGCTAGAGGTTCGGGGGGCTGGGTGGGTCAGCCCCAGCATTTT. It translates to CSARGSGGWVGQPQHF. The V gene is TRBV20-1, the J gene TRBJ1-5, with D tentatively TRBD1 (6 bases). The CDR3 totals 16 residues. The germline V gene has CDR1 DFQATT and CDR2 SNEGSKA (reference sequence). V gave up 1 base and J gave up 6 bases, with 19 bases separating them.

This clonotype was detected many times. The chain carries TRBV5-1 and TRBJ2-1; D is tentatively TRBD1 or TRBD2 (5 bases each). The V gene lost 5 bases and the J gene lost 6 bases, with 15 bases spanning the gap. Per germline, CDR1 SGHRS and CDR2 YFSETQ. This CDR3 region has 14 residues. The CDR3 region is CASSFRTGGNEQFF. CDR3 DNA sequence: TGCGCCAGCAGTTTTAGGACTGGGGGCAATGAGCAGTTCTTC.

This clonotype came up many times. This chain links TRBV28 with TRBJ2-5; 8 positions match TRBD2. The CDR3 runs 14 residues. CDR1 is MDHEN, CDR2 SYDVKM, per germline. Trimming took 3 bases from V and 7 from J; bases not matched to a gene: 7. This CDR3 reads CASSFGGASRTQYF. In DNA form, the CDR3 reads TGTGCCAGCAGTTTCGGGGGGGCTAGTAGGACCCAGTACTTC.

This clonotype was observed a handful of times. This chain joins TRBV25-1 and TRBJ2-3; TRBD2 aligns across 11 bases. V shed 5 bases, J shed 7 bases, and the junction held 11 bases outside the gene matches. The CDR3 spans 16 residues. Germline values: CDR1 MGHDK, CDR2 SYGVNS. Here the CDR3 reads CASSRNVAGGPNTQYF. In DNA, the CDR3 is TGTGCCAGCAGTAGAAATGTAGCGGGAGGGCCGAATACGCAGTATTTT.

This clonotype turned up a few times. The chain recombines TRBV12-3 or TRBV12-4 with TRBJ2-1; maybe TRBD1 (6 bases). Trimming pared 5 bases from V and 3 bases from J, leaving 14 bases between. The CDR3 is made up of 15 amino acids. The CDR3 DNA is TGTGCCAGCAGTCCTCCGGGACACATCTACAATGAGCAGTTCTTC. Protein product: CASSPPGHIYNEQFF.

This clonotype was seen ten or more times. The genes are TRBV2 and TRBJ1-2; TRBD1 is a possible D gene (6 bases). Germline V gene data show CDR1 as SNHLY and CDR2 as FYNNEI. The V end lost 6 bases, the J end lost 8 bases, and 19 bases lay between the germline ends. The CDR3 is 14 amino acids. The chain's CDR3 is CASRKDSSVWGYTF. The CDR3 nucleotides are TGTGCCAGCAGGAAGGACAGCTCCGTTTGGGGCTACACCTTC. The full variable domain, completed using reference TRBV2 and TRBJ1-2, is EPEVTQTPSHQVTQMGQEVILRCVPISNHLYFYWYRQILGQKVEFLVSFYNNEISEKSEIFDDQFSVERPDGSNFTLKIRSTKLEDSAMYFCASRKDSSVWGYTFGSGTRLTVV.

This clonotype came up many times. J is TRBJ2-7 and V is TRBV12-3 or TRBV12-4; maybe TRBD2 (5 bases). V was clipped by 1 base and J by 6 bases, with 7 bases between them. The CDR3 length is 12 residues. The CDR3 loop reads CASSLGGLEQYF. As DNA, the CDR3 is TGTGCCAGCAGTTTAGGCGGACTCGAGCAGTACTTC.

The rearrangement joins TRBV4-1 to TRBJ2-5; 10 bases match TRBD2. The length of the CDR3 is 15 residues. Germline V lookup: CDR1 MGHRA, CDR2 YSYEKL. J lost 5 bases, V lost 3 bases, and 6 bases had no gene match. CDR3 coding DNA: TGCGCCAGCAGCCAGTTGGGACTAGCGAGGGAGACCCAGTACTTC. Amino acid sequence: CASSQLGLARETQYF.

This clonotype occurred a few times. This chain connects TRBV24-1 to TRBJ2-1; D unclear. This CDR3 has 15 residues. The V end lost 4 bases, the J end lost 0 bases, and 9 bases lay between the germline ends. CDR1 is KGHDR, CDR2 SFDVKD, per germline. The chain's CDR3 is CATSDPAHSYNEQFF. In nucleotides, the CDR3 is TGTGCCACCAGTGACCCAGCGCACTCCTACAATGAGCAGTTCTTC.

This clonotype was recorded many times. The chain is built from TRBV29-1 and TRBJ2-7, with 8 nucleotides matching TRBD1. V dropped 0 bases and J dropped 4; count of bases not matched to a gene: 8. CDR3 size: 15 residues. Germline V lookup: CDR1 SQVTM, CDR2 ANQGSEA. CDR3 residues: CSVEDGQGGLYEQYF. As DNA, the CDR3 is TGCAGCGTTGAAGATGGACAGGGAGGACTATACGAGCAGTACTTC.

The sample holds many counts of this clonotype. The rearrangement links TRBV25-1 to TRBJ1-5; weak D call: TRBD1 (6 bases). V was trimmed by 1 base and J by 4 bases, leaving 8 bases between them. The CDR3 consists of 14 residues. In germline, CDR1 is MGHDK, CDR2 SYGVNS. CDR3 sequence: CASSELGANQPQHF. The CDR3 DNA reads as TGTGCCAGCAGTGAATTGGGGGCGAATCAGCCCCAGCATTTT.

In this sample, this clonotype turned up many times. CDR3 protein: CASSLEAEQGVVVYGYTF. The DNA of the CDR3 is TGTGCCAGCAGCTTAGAGGCAGAACAGGGGGTAGTGGTCTATGGCTACACCTTC. The genes are TRBV7-8 and TRBJ1-2, with 8 bases lining up with TRBD1. Germline trimming cut 1 base from V and 4 bases from J; bases unmatched to any gene: 14. The CDR3 sequence is 18 residues long. Germline CDR1 is SGHVS and CDR2 is FQNEAQ.

CDR3 protein: CASSQVGGAVAETQYF. CDR3 bases: TGCGCCAGCAGCCAGGTCGGGGGGGCTGTTGCGGAGACCCAGTACTTC. The rearrangement links TRBV4-1 to TRBJ2-5; 8 nucleotides align to TRBD2. Germline trimming cut 3 bases from V and 5 bases from J; bases unmatched to any gene: 11. Germline values: CDR1 MGHRA, CDR2 YSYEKL. This CDR3 has 16 residues.

This chain uses TRBV18 with TRBJ2-3, with D possibly being TRBD2 (6 bases). Trimming removed 3 bases at V and 4 bases at J, with 8 bases between. Germline loops: CDR1 KGHSH, CDR2 LQKENI. The CDR3 loop spans 13 amino acids. The CDR3 DNA is TGTGCCAGCTCACCCGGAGGGTCAGATACGCAGTATTTT. Translating it yields CASSPGGSDTQYF. Variable domain in full (rest from reference TRBV18 and TRBJ2-3): NAGVMQNPRHLVRRRGQEARLRCSPMKGHSHVYWYRQLPEEGLKFMVYLQKENIIDESGMPKERFSAEFPKEGPSILRIQQVVRGDSAAYFCASSPGGSDTQYFGPGTRLTVL.